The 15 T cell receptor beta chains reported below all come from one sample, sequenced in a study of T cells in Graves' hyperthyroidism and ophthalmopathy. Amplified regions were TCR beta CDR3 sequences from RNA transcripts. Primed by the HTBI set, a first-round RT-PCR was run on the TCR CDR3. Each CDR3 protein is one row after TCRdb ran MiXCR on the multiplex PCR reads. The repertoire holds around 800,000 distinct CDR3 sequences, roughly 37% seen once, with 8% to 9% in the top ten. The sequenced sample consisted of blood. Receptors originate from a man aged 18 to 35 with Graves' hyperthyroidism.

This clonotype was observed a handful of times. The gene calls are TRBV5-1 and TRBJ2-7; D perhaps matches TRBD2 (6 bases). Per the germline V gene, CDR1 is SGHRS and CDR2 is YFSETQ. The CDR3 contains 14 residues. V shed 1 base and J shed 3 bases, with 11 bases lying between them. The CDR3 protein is CASSLTWGDYEQYF. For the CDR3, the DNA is TGCGCCAGCAGCTTGACGTGGGGGGACTACGAGCAGTACTTC. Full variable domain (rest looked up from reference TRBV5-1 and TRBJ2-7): KAGVTQTPRYLIKTRGQQVTLSCSPISGHRSVSWYQQTPGQGLQFLFEYFSETQRNKGNFPGRFSGRQFSNSRSEMNVSTLELGDSALYLCASSLTWGDYEQYFGPGTRLTVT.

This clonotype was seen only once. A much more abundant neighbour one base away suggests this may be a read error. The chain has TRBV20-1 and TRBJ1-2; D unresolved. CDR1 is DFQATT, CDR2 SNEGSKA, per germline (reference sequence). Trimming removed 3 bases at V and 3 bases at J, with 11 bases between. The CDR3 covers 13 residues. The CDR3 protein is CSARTEMDYGYTF. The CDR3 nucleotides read TGCAGTGCTAGGACGGAAATGGACTATGGCTACACCTTC.

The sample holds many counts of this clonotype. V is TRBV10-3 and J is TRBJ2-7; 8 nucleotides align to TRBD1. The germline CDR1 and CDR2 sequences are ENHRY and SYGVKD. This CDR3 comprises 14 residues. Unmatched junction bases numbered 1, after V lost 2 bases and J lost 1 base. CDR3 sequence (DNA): TGTGCCATCAGTGAGCGGACAGGGTCCTACGAGCAGTACTTC. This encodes CAISERTGSYEQYF.

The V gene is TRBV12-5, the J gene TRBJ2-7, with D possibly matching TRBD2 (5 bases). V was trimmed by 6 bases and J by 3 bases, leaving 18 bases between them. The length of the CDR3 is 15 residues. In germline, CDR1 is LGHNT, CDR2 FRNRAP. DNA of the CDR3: TGTGCTAGTGGACCTGGAAGCGGACTGATCTACGAGCAGTACTTC. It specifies CASGPGSGLIYEQYF.

DNA of the CDR3: TGTGCCAGCAGTGAGAGCGGGGGCCAAGAGACCCAGTACTTC. It translates to CASSESGGQETQYF. The V call is TRBV2, the J call TRBJ2-5, with 8 bases aligning to TRBD2. The length of the CDR3 is 14 residues. The J segment lost 1 base and the V segment lost 3 bases, leaving 1 base of the junction unmatched. Per the germline V gene, CDR1 is SNHLY and CDR2 is FYNNEI. The variable domain in full, with the rest retrieved from reference TRBV2 and TRBJ2-5, is EPEVTQTPSHQVTQMGQEVILRCVPISNHLYFYWYRQILGQKVEFLVSFYNNEISEKSEIFDDQFSVERPDGSNFTLKIRSTKLEDSAMYFCASSESGGQETQYFGPGTRLLVL.

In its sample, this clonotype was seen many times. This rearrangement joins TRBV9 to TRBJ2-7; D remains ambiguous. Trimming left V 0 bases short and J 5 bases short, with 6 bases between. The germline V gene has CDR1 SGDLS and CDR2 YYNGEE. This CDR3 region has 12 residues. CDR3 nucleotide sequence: TGTGCCAGCAGCGTAGGGTTCGACGAGCAGTACTTC. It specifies CASSVGFDEQYF.

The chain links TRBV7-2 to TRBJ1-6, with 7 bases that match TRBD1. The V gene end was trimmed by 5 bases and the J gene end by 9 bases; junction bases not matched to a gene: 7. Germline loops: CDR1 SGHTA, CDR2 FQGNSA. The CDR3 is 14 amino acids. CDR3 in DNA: TGTGCCAGCAGCCAAGACAGGGAGGGTTCACCCCTCCACTTT. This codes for CASSQDREGSPLHF.

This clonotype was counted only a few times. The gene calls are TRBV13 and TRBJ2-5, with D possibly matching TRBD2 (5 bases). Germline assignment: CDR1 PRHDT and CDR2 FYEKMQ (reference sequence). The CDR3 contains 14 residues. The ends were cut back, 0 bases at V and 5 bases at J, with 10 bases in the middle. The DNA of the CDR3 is TGTGCCAGCAGCTTAGGGGAGGAAGGGGAGACCCAGTACTTC. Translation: CASSLGEEGETQYF.

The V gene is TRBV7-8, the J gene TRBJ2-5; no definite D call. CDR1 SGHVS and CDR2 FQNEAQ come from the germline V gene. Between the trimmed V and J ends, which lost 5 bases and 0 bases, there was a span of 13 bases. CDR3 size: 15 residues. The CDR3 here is CASSQEERYQETQYF. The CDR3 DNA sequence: TGTGCCAGCAGCCAAGAAGAGAGGTACCAAGAGACCCAGTACTTC.

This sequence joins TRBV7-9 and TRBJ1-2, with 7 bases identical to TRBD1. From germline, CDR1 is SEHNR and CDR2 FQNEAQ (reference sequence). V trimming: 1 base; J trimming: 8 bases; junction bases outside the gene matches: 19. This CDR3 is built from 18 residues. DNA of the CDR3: TGTGCCAGCAGCTTAGACAACGCAGGGGCGGAGACAGGGATCGGCTACACCTTC. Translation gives CASSLDNAGAETGIGYTF.

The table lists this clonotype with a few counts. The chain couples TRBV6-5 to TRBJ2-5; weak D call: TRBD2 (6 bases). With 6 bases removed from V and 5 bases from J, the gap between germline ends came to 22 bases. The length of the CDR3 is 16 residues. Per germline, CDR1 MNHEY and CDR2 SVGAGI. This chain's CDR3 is CASSRTGTRPRETQYF. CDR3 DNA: TGTGCCAGCAGCCGAACCGGGACTCGCCCTAGGGAGACCCAGTACTTC.

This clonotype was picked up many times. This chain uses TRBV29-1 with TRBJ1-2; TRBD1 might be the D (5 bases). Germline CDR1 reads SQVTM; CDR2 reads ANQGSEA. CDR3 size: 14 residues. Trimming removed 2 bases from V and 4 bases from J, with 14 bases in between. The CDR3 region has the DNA TGCAGCGTTGAAACATCCGGGACCCCCTATGGCTACACCTTC. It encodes CSVETSGTPYGYTF.

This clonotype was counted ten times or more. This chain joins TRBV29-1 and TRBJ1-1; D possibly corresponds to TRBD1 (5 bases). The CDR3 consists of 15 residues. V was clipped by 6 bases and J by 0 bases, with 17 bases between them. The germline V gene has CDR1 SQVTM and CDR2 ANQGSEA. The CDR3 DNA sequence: TGCAGCGTCACGTCCCCGGGGACGTTGAACACTGAAGCTTTCTTT. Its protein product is CSVTSPGTLNTEAFF.

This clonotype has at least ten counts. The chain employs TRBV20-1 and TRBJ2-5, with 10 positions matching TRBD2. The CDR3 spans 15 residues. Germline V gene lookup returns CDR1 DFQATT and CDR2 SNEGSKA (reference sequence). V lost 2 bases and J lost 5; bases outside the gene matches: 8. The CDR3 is CSARPSGRAGETQYF. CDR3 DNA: TGCAGTGCTAGACCCAGCGGGAGGGCAGGGGAGACCCAGTACTTC.

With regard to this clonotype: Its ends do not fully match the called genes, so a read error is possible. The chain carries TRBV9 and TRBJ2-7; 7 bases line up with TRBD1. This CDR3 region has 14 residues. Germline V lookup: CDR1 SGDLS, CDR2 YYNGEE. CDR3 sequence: CASMGKGGSHEQYF. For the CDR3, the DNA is TGTGCCAGCATGGGCAAAGGGGGCTCCCACGAGCAGTACTTC.